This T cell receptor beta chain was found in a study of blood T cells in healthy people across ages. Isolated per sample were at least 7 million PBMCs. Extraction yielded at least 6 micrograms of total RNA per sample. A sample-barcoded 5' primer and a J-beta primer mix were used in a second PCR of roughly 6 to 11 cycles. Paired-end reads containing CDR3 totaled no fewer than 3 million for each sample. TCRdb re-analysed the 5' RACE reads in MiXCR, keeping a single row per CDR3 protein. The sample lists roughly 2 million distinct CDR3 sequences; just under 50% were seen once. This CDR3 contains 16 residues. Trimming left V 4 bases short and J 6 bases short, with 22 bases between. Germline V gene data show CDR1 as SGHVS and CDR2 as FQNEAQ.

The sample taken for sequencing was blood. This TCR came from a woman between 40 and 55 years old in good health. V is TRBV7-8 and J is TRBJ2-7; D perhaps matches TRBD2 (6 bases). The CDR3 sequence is CASSSPTGTPQSEQYF. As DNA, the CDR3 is TGTGCCAGCAGCTCCCCTACCGGGACTCCCCAAAGCGAGCAGTACTTC. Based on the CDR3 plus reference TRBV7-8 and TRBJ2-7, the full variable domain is GAGVSQSPRYKVAKRGQDVALRCDPISGHVSLFWYQQALGQGPEFLTYFQNEAQLDKSGLPSDRFFAERPEGSVSTLKIQRTQQEDSAVYLCASSSPTGTPQSEQYFGPGTRLTVT.